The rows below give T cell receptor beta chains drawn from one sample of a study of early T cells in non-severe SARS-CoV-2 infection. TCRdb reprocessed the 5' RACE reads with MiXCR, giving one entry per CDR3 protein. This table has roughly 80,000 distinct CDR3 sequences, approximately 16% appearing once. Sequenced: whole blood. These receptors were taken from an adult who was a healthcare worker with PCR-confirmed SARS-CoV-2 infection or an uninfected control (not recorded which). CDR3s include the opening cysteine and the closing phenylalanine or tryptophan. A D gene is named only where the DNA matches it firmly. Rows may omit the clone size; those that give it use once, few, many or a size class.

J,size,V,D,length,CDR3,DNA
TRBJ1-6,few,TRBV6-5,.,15,CASNSLSSYNSPLHF,TGTGCCAGCAATTCCCTGAGCTCCTATAATTCACCCCTCCACTTT
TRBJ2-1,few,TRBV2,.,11,CASTRQEGQLF,TGTGCCAGCACCAGACAAGAGGGGCAGCTCTTC
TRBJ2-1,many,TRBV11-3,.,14,CASSLIQGGTEQFF,TGTGCCAGCAGCTTAATACAGGGCGGCACTGAGCAGTTCTTC
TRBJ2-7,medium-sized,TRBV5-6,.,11,CASSFSYEQYF,TGTGCCAGCAGCTTCTCCTACGAGCAGTACTTC
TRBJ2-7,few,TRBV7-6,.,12,CASSLAYDEQYF,TGTGCCAGCAGTCTAGCGTACGACGAGCAGTACTTC
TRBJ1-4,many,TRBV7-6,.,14,CASSSPATNEKLFF,TGTGCCAGCAGCTCCCCCGCAACTAATGAAAAACTGTTTTTT
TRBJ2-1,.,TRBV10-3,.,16,CAISSTVTNSYNEQFF,TGTGCCATCAGTTCGACAGTTACCAACTCCTACAATGAGCAGTTCTTC
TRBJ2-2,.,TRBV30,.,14,CAWSRQPNTGELFF,TGTGCCTGGAGTCGACAGCCTAACACCGGGGAGCTGTTTTTT
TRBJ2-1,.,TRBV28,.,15,CASSLPASPQNEQFF,TGTGCCAGCAGTTTGCCAGCTAGCCCCCAGAATGAGCAGTTCTTC
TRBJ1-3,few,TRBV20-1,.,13,CSARKRPGNTIYF,TGCAGTGCTAGGAAACGCCCTGGAAACACCATATATTTT
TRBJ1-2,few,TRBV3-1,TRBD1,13,CASSPTGTHGYTF,TGTGCCAGCAGCCCGACAGGGACCCATGGCTACACCTTC
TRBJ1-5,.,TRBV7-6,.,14,CASSLVISQVPQHF,TGTGCCAGCAGCTTAGTAATCAGCCAGGTGCCCCAGCATTTT
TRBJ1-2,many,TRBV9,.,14,CASSPWTDSYGYTF,TGTGCCAGCAGCCCCTGGACAGATAGCTATGGCTACACCTTC
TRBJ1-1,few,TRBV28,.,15,CASSLVRGVGTEAFF,TGTGCCAGCAGTTTAGTTCGGGGGGTAGGCACTGAAGCTTTCTTT